This TCR beta chain was retrieved from a study of OX40 agonist ivuxolimab in advanced cancers. Study in general: Partial responses were seen in three patients, one with hepatocellular carcinoma and two with cutaneous melanoma.

Broader study findings: Dose levels from 0.1 to 3.0 mg/kg saw CD4+ and CD8+ blood T cells expand clonally by week 6. Averaged across samples, CD8+ T cells carried more expanded clones than CD4+ did.

TCRdb keeps only in-frame clones here, not all; method: immunoSEQ multiplex PCR. The sample consists of under 65,000 clones, roughly nine tenths of them appearing once. With respect to this clone: The antigen is undetermined.

It was autoimmune disease history or systemic immunosuppression that excluded patients. The germline V gene has CDR1 SGDLS and CDR2 YYNGEE. The CDR3 is made up of 15 amino acids. Trimming shortened V by 3 bases and J by 0 bases, and 11 bases separated the two germline ends. The sequence derives from an adult with an advanced solid tumor such as melanoma, head and neck, liver or kidney cancer. The chain has TRBV9 and TRBJ2-3, with a possible D match to TRBD1 (6 bases). This material consisted of CD4+ or CD8+ T cells sorted from blood, taken in a trial of the OX40 agonist ivuxolimab. The CDR3: CASSGGHVSTDTQYF. The CDR3 nucleotides read TGTGCCAGCAGCGGGGGACATGTCAGCACAGATACGCAGTATTTT.